Sequencing of this T cell receptor (beta chain) was carried out in a study of molecular identifiers for immune sequencing clone quantification. This clonotype was counted ten times or more. TCRdb fed the PCR reads into MiXCR, producing one record per CDR3 protein. The sample has over 600,000 distinct CDR3 sequences; 15% to 20% are singletons. From germline, CDR1 is MNHEY and CDR2 SVGEGT. The CDR3 length is 16 residues. V was cut by 0 bases and J by 11 bases, with 20 bases left in between. V is TRBV6-2 or TRBV6-3 and J is TRBJ1-5, with a tentative D call TRBD1 (5 bases). This TCR was sampled from a human donor in good health. Some libraries in this study had Jurkat cell RNA spiked in. The sequencing sample was made of naive CD8+ T cells from blood, with Jurkat cell RNA spiked in. Subset reported: FACS-sorted CD8+CD4-CCR7+CD45RA+ naive T cells. In DNA form, the CDR3 reads TGTGCCAGCAGTTACTCGACAGCCAGTAGTTCGTGGTCCCAGCATTTT. It specifies CASSYSTASSSWSQHF.